Shown below are 25 T cell receptor beta chains from a single sample sequenced in a study of blood T cells in healthy people across ages (dated by TCRdb to between 2014 and 2017). The method was 5' RACE. For sequencing, an Illumina HiSeq 2500 was employed. A second PCR of about 6 to 11 cycles was performed with a sample-barcoded 5' primer and a J-beta primer mix. TCRdb redid the processing of the public reads, applying fastp at Q25 and MiXCR, and retained in-frame beta chains. Every entry covers one CDR3 protein and lists the most common genes and DNA from its rows. Here the sample has approximately 800,000 distinct CDR3 sequences; 20% to 25% occur a single time. Under 4.5% of the sample is taken by the ten largest. This same sample was also part of a study on T cells of mothers and their children.

The source material was blood. Source of these receptors: a boy younger than 18 in good health.

This clonotype was recorded a few times. J is TRBJ2-5 and V is TRBV7-3; 11 bases align to TRBD2. J was trimmed by 7 bases and V by 5 bases; bases with no gene match: 12. The germline V gene encodes CDR1 SGHTA and CDR2 FQGTGA. This CDR3 is built from 16 residues. DNA of the CDR3: TGTGCCAGCAGCCCGGAAGTACTAGCGGGGGCGGGGACCCAGTACTTC. Translating gives CASSPEVLAGAGTQYF.

Only a few counts were recorded for this clonotype. The V and J genes are TRBV27 and TRBJ2-5, with 10 bases aligning to TRBD2. V lost 0 bases to trimming and J lost 5 bases; unmatched junction nucleotides: 6. CDR1 and CDR2 (germline): MNHEY, SMNVEV (reference sequence). This CDR3 is 16 amino acids long. The CDR3 coding sequence is TGTGCCAGCAGTTTATCTTCCGGGACTAGCGTGGAGACCCAGTACTTC. Translation: CASSLSSGTSVETQYF.

This chain uses TRBV7-3 with TRBJ2-1; D is possibly TRBD2 (6 bases). The CDR3 spans 17 residues. Trimming cost V 1 base and J 8 bases, with 21 bases left between them. Germline CDR1 and CDR2: SGHTA and FQGTGA. As DNA, the CDR3 is TGTGCCAGCAGCTTAAGAGGCGGGACGGGGAGGAGCCATGAGCAGTTCTTC. Its translation: CASSLRGGTGRSHEQFF.

The chain has TRBV5-1 and TRBJ2-7; 12 positions match TRBD1. V was pared by 3 bases and J by 7 bases, with 5 bases of the junction left unmatched. Germline CDR1 reads SGHRS; CDR2 reads YFSETQ. This CDR3 region has 14 residues. The CDR3 nucleotides read TGCGCCAGCAGCTGGGGACAGGGGGCGAGTGAGCAGTACTTC. It yields the protein CASSWGQGASEQYF.

J is TRBJ2-1 and V is TRBV28, with D perhaps TRBD1 (6 bases). The end of the DNA fits TRBJ2-7 better, so the J call may be wrong. Germline V lookup: CDR1 MDHEN, CDR2 SYDVKM. This CDR3 region has 17 residues. The CDR3 sequence: CASSSPIKRTAAYEQYF. CDR3 in DNA: TGTGCCAGCAGTTCCCCGATCAAACGGACAGCGGCCTACGAGCAGTACTTC.

The chain has TRBV5-4 and TRBJ2-4; 8 bases fit TRBD1. This CDR3 is built from 14 residues. Germline loops: CDR1 SGHNT, CDR2 YYREEE (reference sequence). V trimming: 3 bases; J trimming: 6 bases; junction bases outside the gene matches: 5. CDR3 bases: TGTGCCAGCAGCTCGGTACAGGGGGGAAACATTCAGTACTTC. This codes for CASSSVQGGNIQYF.

In DNA form, the CDR3 reads TGCAGTGCTAGAGATCCGTGGCGGAACTACAATGAGCAGTTCTTC. Translation: CSARDPWRNYNEQFF. The chain recombines TRBV20-1 with TRBJ2-1; D not resolved. Germline V lookup: CDR1 DFQATT, CDR2 SNEGSKA (reference sequence). The V end lost 0 bases, the J end lost 3 bases, and 12 bases lay between the germline ends. The CDR3 totals 15 residues.

This clonotype has more than one count but fewer than ten. DNA for the CDR3: TGTGCCAGCAGTACGGACAGGGGGCTTTCTGAAGCTTTCTTT. This codes for CASSTDRGLSEAFF. This chain connects TRBV6-5 to TRBJ1-1; 11 bases are a match to TRBD1. The V segment lost 5 bases and the J segment 6 bases; nucleotides outside the gene matches: 5. Per the germline V gene, CDR1 is MNHEY and CDR2 is SVGAGI. The CDR3 sequence is 14 residues long.

This clonotype was seen a handful of times. This chain joins TRBV10-3 and TRBJ2-7, with 7 bases lining up with TRBD2. The CDR3 consists of 15 residues. CDR1 ENHRY and CDR2 SYGVKD come from the germline V gene. V dropped 0 bases and J dropped 3; count of bases not matched to a gene: 5. As DNA, the CDR3 is TGTGCCATCAGTGAGTCAGAGCGGGGTAGCTACGAGCAGTACTTC. This gives the protein CAISESERGSYEQYF.

This clonotype was seen only a few times. The rearrangement links TRBV15 to TRBJ2-5, with TRBD2 matching 11 bases. Germline values: CDR1 LNHNV, CDR2 YYDKDF (reference sequence). This CDR3 has 17 residues. Losses at the gene ends were 4 bases for V and 0 bases for J; bases not matched to a gene: 7. The CDR3 sequence is CATSIGWTSGYQETQYF. The CDR3 DNA reads TGTGCCACCAGCATAGGATGGACTAGCGGGTACCAAGAGACCCAGTACTTC.

Concerning this clonotype: Relative to the germline gene, one junction end is altered; a read error may explain this. This sequence joins TRBV4-3 and TRBJ1-4; D is undetermined. The germline CDR1 and CDR2 sequences are LGHNA and YSLEER. This CDR3 contains 17 residues. This chain's CDR3 is CASNQDHADATNEKLFF. The CDR3 DNA is TGCGCCAGCAACCAAGATCACGCAGACGCAACTAATGAAAAACTGTTTTTT.

The chain combines TRBV6-2 or TRBV6-3 with TRBJ2-7; possibly TRBD1 or TRBD2 for D (5 bases each). Germline V gene data show CDR1 as MNHEY and CDR2 as SVGEGT. This CDR3 is 15 amino acids long. Trimming shortened V by 6 bases and J by 2 bases, and 17 bases separated the two germline ends. The CDR3 sequence: CASSPRGVWTYEQYF. The CDR3 DNA is TGTGCCAGCAGCCCAAGAGGGGTTTGGACCTACGAGCAGTACTTC.

The chain joins TRBV4-3 to TRBJ2-1; TRBD1 is a possible D gene (5 bases). The assigned J gene may be wrong: the sequence end matches TRBJ2-7 better. In germline, CDR1 is LGHNA, CDR2 YSLEER. The CDR3 loop spans 13 amino acids. CDR3: CASSQRQSYEQYF. CDR3 bases: TGCGCCAGCAGCCAAAGACAGTCCTACGAGCAGTACTTC.

On this clonotype itself: This may arise from a read error, as a much more abundant clone is one base away. The rearrangement uses TRBV28 and TRBJ1-2, with D possibly TRBD1 on 5 matching bases. Trimming took off 3 bases at V and 2 bases at J, with 7 bases between the two ends. This CDR3 comprises 13 residues. The germline CDR1 and CDR2 sequences are MDHEN and SYDVKM. CDR3 sequence: CASSFRDNYGYTF. The CDR3 DNA follows: TGTGCCAGCAGTTTCCGGGACAACTATGGCTACACCTTC.

This clonotype was detected only a few times. This chain uses TRBV12-3 or TRBV12-4 with TRBJ2-5, with 9 bases fitting TRBD1. V lost 6 bases, J lost 2 bases, and 10 bases stayed unmatched. CDR3 size: 16 residues. The CDR3 protein is CASSHRGLGSQETQYF. The CDR3 nucleotides read TGTGCCAGCAGCCACAGGGGGCTTGGGAGTCAAGAGACCCAGTACTTC.

The rearrangement uses TRBV19 and TRBJ2-1; D is unresolved. The DNA matches TRBJ2-7 better at its end, which makes the J call doubtful. The CDR3 extends over 16 amino acids. Germline CDR1 reads LNHDA; CDR2 reads SQIVND (reference sequence). The CDR3 protein is CASSITGRPPSYEQYF. Here the CDR3 DNA reads TGTGCCAGTAGTATAACGGGTCGGCCACCCTCCTACGAGCAGTACTTC.

This clonotype was seen more than once but under ten times. The chain combines TRBV28 with TRBJ2-1; no firm D call. The CDR3 runs 15 residues. The V end was cut by 1 base, the J end by 0 bases, with 7 bases between. Per the germline V gene, CDR1 is MDHEN and CDR2 is SYDVKM. CDR3 residues: CASSLSESSYNEQFF. In nucleotides, the CDR3 is TGTGCCAGCAGTTTATCCGAGAGCTCCTACAATGAGCAGTTCTTC.

Regarding this clonotype: The junction differs from germline at one of its ends, possibly a read error. This rearrangement joins TRBV7-2 to TRBJ1-2; D not certain. The CDR3 spans 13 residues. Germline V gene data show CDR1 as SGHTA and CDR2 as FQGNSA. The CDR3 nucleotides read TGTGCTAGCAGCTACCCTACGGACTATGGCTACACCTTC. Its protein product is CASSYPTDYGYTF.

The CDR3 region is CASSSGNLAGATNEQFF. CDR3 nucleotide sequence: TGTGCCAGCAGTTCTGGAAACCTAGCGGGGGCCACCAATGAGCAGTTCTTC. The V gene is TRBV28, the J gene TRBJ2-1; 10 bases line up with TRBD2. This CDR3 is built from 17 residues. V lost 4 bases and J lost 6; bases outside the gene matches: 12. The germline CDR1 and CDR2 sequences are MDHEN and SYDVKM.

This clonotype was seen only a few times. V is TRBV5-1 and J is TRBJ2-5; D may be TRBD1 (6 bases). This CDR3 has 14 residues. Germline values: CDR1 SGHRS, CDR2 YFSETQ. The V gene lost 2 bases and the J gene lost 0 bases, with 8 bases spanning the gap. This CDR3 is CASSFDRYQETQYF. The CDR3 DNA follows: TGCGCCAGCAGCTTCGACAGGTACCAAGAGACCCAGTACTTC.

The rearrangement joins TRBV3-1 to TRBJ2-7; 9 bases agree with TRBD2. This CDR3 has 15 residues. The germline CDR1 and CDR2 sequences are LGHDT and YNNKEL (reference sequence). V was pared by 3 bases and J by 2 bases, with 5 bases of the junction left unmatched. This chain's CDR3 is CASSHGAGGPYEQYF. The CDR3 nucleotides read TGTGCCAGCAGCCACGGAGCGGGAGGCCCCTACGAGCAGTACTTC.

The chain recombines TRBV4-3 with TRBJ1-3, with D hard to call. V lost 4 bases to trimming and J lost 4 bases, with 14 bases between them. Germline V gene sequence: CDR1 LGHNA, CDR2 YSLEER. There are 15 residues in the CDR3. CDR3 DNA: TGCGCCAGCAGCCGAGGCCGGTCGGGGGGAAACACCATATATTTT. Protein sequence: CASSRGRSGGNTIYF.

This clonotype showed up many times. The CDR3 DNA reads as TGCGCCAGCAGCCAAGATTTCGGGACAGGGTCGGAGACCCAGTACTTC. This translates into CASSQDFGTGSETQYF. The chain has TRBV4-3 and TRBJ2-5, with 9 nucleotides matching TRBD1. CDR3 length: 16 amino acids. Per germline, CDR1 LGHNA and CDR2 YSLEER. With V trimmed by 0 bases and J by 5 bases, 7 bases remained unmatched.

Ten or more counts support this clonotype. V and J are TRBV20-1 and TRBJ2-4; TRBD2 aligns across 10 bases. Germline lookup yields CDR1 DFQATT and CDR2 SNEGSKA (reference sequence). With 0 bases clipped from V and 8 bases from J, the junction kept 10 bases outside the gene matches. The CDR3 consists of 16 residues. This CDR3 is CSARDGLAGVGDIQYF. The CDR3 coding sequence is TGCAGTGCTAGAGATGGTCTAGCGGGAGTTGGGGACATTCAGTACTTC.

The rearrangement joins TRBV29-1 to TRBJ2-2; D perhaps matches TRBD2 (5 bases). The CDR3 totals 14 residues. From germline, CDR1 is SQVTM and CDR2 ANQGSEA. Trimming stripped 4 bases from V and 1 base from J, with 10 bases between. DNA of the CDR3: TGCAGCGTTGGTGATCGGGAGAACACCGGGGAGCTGTTTTTT. It yields the protein CSVGDRENTGELFF.